This T cell receptor (beta chain) was documented in a study of OX40 agonist ivuxolimab in advanced cancers. The table came from immunoSEQ multiplex PCR; TCRdb's copy has only in-frame clones and leaves some out. The data hold roughly 23,000 clones, with roughly three quarters observed a single time. In this sample, this clone turned up once. Sequences were derived from CD4+ or CD8+ T cells sorted from blood, sampled in a trial of the OX40 agonist ivuxolimab. The sequence derives from an adult with an advanced solid tumor such as melanoma, head and neck, liver or kidney cancer.

The CDR3: CASSFGGTGLTDTQYF. The CDR3 DNA reads as TGCGCCAGCAGCTTTGGAGGGACAGGGTTGACAGATACGCAGTATTTT. The chain recombines TRBV5-1 with TRBJ2-3, with 9 bases fitting TRBD1. V dropped 2 bases and J dropped 3; count of bases not matched to a gene: 7. Germline V gene lookup returns CDR1 SGHRS and CDR2 YFSETQ. The CDR3 has 16 residues.